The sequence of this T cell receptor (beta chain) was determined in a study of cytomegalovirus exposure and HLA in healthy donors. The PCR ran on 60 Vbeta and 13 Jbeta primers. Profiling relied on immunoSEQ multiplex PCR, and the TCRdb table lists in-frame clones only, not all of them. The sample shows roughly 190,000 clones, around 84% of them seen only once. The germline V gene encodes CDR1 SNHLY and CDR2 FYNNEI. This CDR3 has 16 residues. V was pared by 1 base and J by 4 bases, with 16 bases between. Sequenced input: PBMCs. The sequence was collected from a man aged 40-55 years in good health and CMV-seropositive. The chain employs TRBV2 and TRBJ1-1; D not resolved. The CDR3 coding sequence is TGTGCCAGCAGTGAAGAAGGAGCTTTTCTTCTCACTGAAGCTTTCTTT. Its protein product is CASSEEGAFLLTEAFF. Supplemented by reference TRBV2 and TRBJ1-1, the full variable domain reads EPEVTQTPSHQVTQMGQEVILRCVPISNHLYFYWYRQILGQKVEFLVSFYNNEISEKSEIFDDQFSVERPDGSNFTLKIRSTKLEDSAMYFCASSEEGAFLLTEAFFGQGTRLTVV.